Below, 26 T cell receptor beta chains from the same sample are listed, as sequenced in a study of cytomegalovirus exposure and HLA in healthy donors. Generated by immunoSEQ multiplex PCR, the TCRdb table keeps only in-frame clones and is missing some. The sample lists around 140,000 clones; approximately 86% were seen once. Sequencing was done on a sample of PBMCs. The receptors here all came from a man aged 18 to 29 in good health and CMV-seropositive.

The chain carries TRBV5-4 and TRBJ1-2; maybe TRBD1 (6 bases). The V and J ends lost 2 bases and 5 bases respectively, with 10 bases between them. This CDR3 has 13 amino acids. Per the germline V gene, CDR1 is SGHNT and CDR2 is YYREEE (reference sequence). The CDR3 loop reads CASSFNRVYGYTF. CDR3 DNA: TGTGCCAGCAGCTTTAACAGGGTGTATGGCTACACCTTC.

The chain has TRBV19 and TRBJ2-5; 7 nucleotides line up with TRBD2. V lost 3 bases, J lost 9 bases, and 10 bases stayed unmatched. Germline CDR1 and CDR2: LNHDA and SQIVND (reference sequence). CDR3 length: 14 residues. The CDR3 reads CASSIATTSWSQYF. The CDR3 DNA follows: TGTGCCAGTAGTATCGCAACGACTAGCTGGTCCCAGTACTTC.

V is TRBV10-2 and J is TRBJ1-5; D is undetermined. V was cut by 2 bases and J by 5 bases, with 4 bases left in between. The CDR3 is 12 amino acids. Germline V gene lookup returns CDR1 WSHSY and CDR2 SAAADI. The chain's CDR3 is CASSEPYQPQHF. The CDR3 DNA sequence: TGCGCCAGCAGTGAGCCATATCAGCCCCAGCATTTT.

Comment on this clone: Other DNA sequences in this sample translate to the same CDR3. The rearrangement links TRBV6-5 to TRBJ1-1; D perhaps matches TRBD1 (6 bases). The CDR3 has 14 residues. Deletions cut 2 bases from V and 2 bases from J, with 9 bases between. Germline V gene data show CDR1 as MNHEY and CDR2 as SVGAGI. The CDR3 here is CASSYRGGNTEAFF. Written as DNA, the CDR3 is TGTGCCAGCAGTTACAGGGGGGGTAACACTGAAGCTTTCTTT.

The V call is TRBV27, the J call TRBJ1-2, with TRBD1 identical over 7 bases. The V segment lost 5 bases and the J segment 4 bases; nucleotides outside the gene matches: 7. Germline V gene lookup returns CDR1 MNHEY and CDR2 SMNVEV (reference sequence). There are 14 residues in the CDR3. The CDR3 loop is CASSVGGFPYGYTF. The CDR3 region has the DNA TGTGCCAGCAGTGTAGGGGGCTTCCCCTATGGCTACACCTTC.

V gene TRBV7-9 combines with J gene TRBJ1-1; no clear D gene. Trimming pared 5 bases from V and 0 bases from J, leaving 10 bases between. The CDR3 is 14 residues long. CDR1 and CDR2 from the germline V gene are SEHNR and FQNEAQ (reference sequence). CDR3 region: CASSPRQVNTEAFF. CDR3 coding DNA: TGTGCCAGCAGCCCCCGACAAGTGAACACTGAAGCTTTCTTT.

V and J are TRBV2 and TRBJ1-1, with TRBD1 matching 9 bases. Germline-derived CDR1 and CDR2 are SNHLY and FYNNEI. This CDR3 is 13 amino acids long. The ends lost 6 bases at V and 4 bases at J; junction bases unmatched: 3. Here the CDR3 reads CASSRDRATEAFF. Here the CDR3 DNA reads TGTGCCAGCAGCCGGGACAGGGCCACTGAAGCTTTCTTT.

CDR3 bases: TGTGCCAGCCAACTTCAGGTGAACACTGAAGCTTTCTTT. It specifies CASQLQVNTEAFF. V usage is TRBV5-5 and J usage is TRBJ1-1; no clear D. Germline V gene lookup returns CDR1 SGHKS and CDR2 YYEKEE (reference sequence). The CDR3 sequence is 13 residues long. Trimming stripped 7 bases from V and 0 bases from J, with 10 bases between.

This clone was picked up a small number of times. This chain uses TRBV7-3 with TRBJ2-7, with 8 bases that match TRBD2. The CDR3 has 12 residues. V trimming: 8 bases; J trimming: 5 bases; junction bases outside the gene matches: 5. Germline V gene data show CDR1 as SGHTA and CDR2 as FQGTGA. CDR3: CASSPGGNEQYF. The CDR3 nucleotides are TGTGCCAGCTCCCCGGGGGGGAACGAGCAGTACTTC.

The chain combines TRBV5-6 with TRBJ1-4; 8 bases match TRBD1. CDR1 SGHDT and CDR2 YYEEEE come from the germline V gene. The CDR3 spans 17 residues. Trimming took 3 bases from V and 3 from J; bases not matched to a gene: 10. The CDR3 nucleotides are TGTGCCAGCAGCTCTGAAGCTCAGGGGGCAGCTAATGAAAAACTGTTTTTT. This sequence encodes CASSSEAQGAANEKLFF.

This clone was counted once. The DNA of the CDR3 is TGTGCCAGCAGCTTGGGGGGACTAGCGGCTAGCACAGATACGCAGTATTTT. Its protein is CASSLGGLAASTDTQYF. This chain uses TRBV11-3 with TRBJ2-3; 11 bases agree with TRBD2. From germline, CDR1 is SGHNT and CDR2 YENEEA. J lost 0 bases, V lost 3 bases, and 5 bases had no gene match. The CDR3 spans 17 residues.

The chain combines TRBV11-2 with TRBJ2-5; D ambiguous. CDR3 length equals 12 residues. Trimming removed 3 bases from V and 1 base from J, with 3 bases in between. In germline, CDR1 is SGHAT, CDR2 FQNNGV. The CDR3 reads CASSFRQETQYF. The CDR3 DNA reads TGTGCCAGCAGCTTCCGCCAAGAGACCCAGTACTTC.

This clone appeared a few times. This chain uses TRBV4-2 with TRBJ1-5; tentatively, D is TRBD1 (6 bases). Germline CDR1 and CDR2: LGHNA and YNFKEQ. This CDR3 is built from 16 residues. V gave up 0 bases and J gave up 0 bases, with 9 bases separating them. The CDR3, as DNA: TGTGCCAGCAGCCAAGAGTGGACAGATAGCAATCAGCCCCAGCATTTT. This sequence encodes CASSQEWTDSNQPQHF.

The chain links TRBV18 to TRBJ2-7; 7 bases map to TRBD1. The J segment lost 0 bases and the V segment lost 6 bases, leaving 11 bases of the junction unmatched. The CDR3 spans 16 residues. CDR1 and CDR2 (germline): KGHSH, LQKENI. The chain's CDR3 is CASSLITGVSSYEQYF. In DNA form, the CDR3 reads TGTGCCAGCTCCCTAATCACAGGGGTGAGCTCCTACGAGCAGTACTTC.

This clone occurred once. The chain links TRBV7-8 to TRBJ2-2; tentative D call: TRBD2 (5 bases). The CDR3 totals 14 residues. Trimming took 3 bases from V and 4 from J, leaving 9 bases between them. Per the germline V gene, CDR1 is SGHVS and CDR2 is FQNEAQ. DNA of the CDR3: TGTGCCAGCAGCTTCCTGGACTTCACCGGGGAGCTGTTTTTT. Translated, it gives CASSFLDFTGELFF.

In regard to this clone: Sequence at one end of the junction differs from germline and may be a read error. The rearrangement links TRBV5-1 to TRBJ2-1; maybe TRBD1 (6 bases). The CDR3 covers 12 residues. The germline V gene has CDR1 SGHRS and CDR2 YFSETQ. CDR3 loop: CASSPGQNLWIF. The CDR3 nucleotides read TGCGCCAGCAGCCCTGGACAGAATCTTTGGATCTTC.

This rearrangement joins TRBV19 to TRBJ2-7; 7 positions match TRBD1. J lost 3 bases, V lost 4 bases, and 6 bases had no gene match. The CDR3 is 14 residues long. Germline V lookup: CDR1 LNHDA, CDR2 SQIVND (reference sequence). CDR3 DNA: TGTGCCAGTAGTAGGGACAGCCTTCTCTACGAGCAGTACTTC. Amino acid sequence: CASSRDSLLYEQYF.

The rearrangement links TRBV6-5 to TRBJ2-7; D possibly corresponds to TRBD2 (5 bases). This CDR3 spans 14 amino acids. Germline assignment: CDR1 MNHEY and CDR2 SVGAGI. Deletions cut 2 bases from V and 2 bases from J, with 10 bases between. CDR3 coding DNA: TGTGCCAGCAGTTACGCCGACGGGACCTACGAGCAGTACTTC. It is translated as CASSYADGTYEQYF.

The chain is built from TRBV9 and TRBJ2-5, with 7 bases that match TRBD2. The V gene's germline CDR1 is SGDLS and CDR2 YYNGEE. V shed 0 bases and J 1 base; nucleotides not matched to a gene: 0. CDR3 length equals 14 residues. In DNA, the CDR3 is TGTGCCAGCAGCGTAGGGGGGGGCCAAGAGACCCAGTACTTC. It yields the protein CASSVGGGQETQYF.

The chain recombines TRBV7-6 with TRBJ2-2; D call uncertain. The CDR3 contains 15 residues. V gave up 7 bases and J gave up 5 bases, with 17 bases separating them. CDR1 is SGHVS and CDR2 is FNYEAQ in the germline V gene. The CDR3 DNA is TGTGCCAGCAATCTCGAACCCGAGTTGACCGGGGAGCTGTTTTTT. Amino acid sequence: CASNLEPELTGELFF. Filled out from reference TRBV7-6 and TRBJ2-2, the complete variable domain reads GAGVSQSPRYKVTKRGQDVALRCDPISGHVSLYWYRQALGQGPEFLTYFNYEAQQDKSGLPNDRFSAERPEGSISTLTIQRTEQRDSAMYRCASNLEPELTGELFFGEGSRLTVL.

This CDR3 is CASSPRDRGNTEAFF. The CDR3, as DNA: TGCGCCAGCAGCCCCCGAGACAGGGGGAACACTGAAGCTTTCTTT. The chain joins TRBV4-1 to TRBJ1-1; 8 bases agree with TRBD1. Per germline, CDR1 MGHRA and CDR2 YSYEKL. This CDR3 spans 15 amino acids. The V and J ends lost 4 bases and 1 base, in that order; junction bases with no gene match: 5.

The chain uses TRBV9 and TRBJ1-3; D unresolved. The CDR3 covers 16 residues. Between the trimmed V and J ends, which lost 0 bases and 4 bases, there was a span of 14 bases. Germline V gives CDR1 SGDLS, CDR2 YYNGEE. The chain's CDR3 is CASSVAQTSGGNTIYF. In DNA form, the CDR3 reads TGTGCCAGCAGCGTAGCCCAGACCTCAGGCGGAAACACCATATATTTT.

The rearrangement links TRBV7-9 to TRBJ2-7, with D tentatively TRBD2 (6 bases). Looked up from germline, CDR1 is SEHNR and CDR2 is FQNEAQ (reference sequence). V shed 5 bases and J shed 4 bases, with 15 bases lying between them. The CDR3 covers 14 residues. Here the CDR3 DNA reads TGTGCCAGCAGCGCCCCACTAGCCGGGTACGAGCAGTACTTC. Amino acids: CASSAPLAGYEQYF.

The chain couples TRBV6-5 to TRBJ1-1; TRBD1 aligns across 8 bases. The CDR3 has 14 residues. Germline CDR1 is MNHEY and CDR2 is SVGAGI. Unmatched junction bases numbered 5, after V lost 7 bases and J lost 1 base. The CDR3 nucleotides read TGTGCCAGCAAATACGGACAGGGGAACACTGAAGCTTTCTTT. Protein sequence: CASKYGQGNTEAFF.

The chain recombines TRBV29-1 with TRBJ2-7; D uncertain. Between the trimmed V and J ends, which lost 6 bases and 3 bases, there was a span of 12 bases. Germline CDR1 and CDR2: SQVTM and ANQGSEA. This CDR3 has 12 residues. The CDR3 nucleotides are TGCAGCGTCCTGACACAAAACTACGAGCAGTACTTC. This encodes CSVLTQNYEQYF.

This rearrangement joins TRBV7-9 to TRBJ2-3; 8 bases fit TRBD2. The CDR3 loop spans 17 amino acids. V gave up 0 bases and J gave up 3 bases; unmatched junction bases: 8. Germline V gene data show CDR1 as SEHNR and CDR2 as FQNEAQ (reference sequence). The CDR3 region is CASSLAAAGGRTDTQYF. The CDR3 DNA is TGTGCCAGCAGCTTAGCGGCGGCGGGGGGAAGGACAGATACGCAGTATTTT.